The 2 T cell receptor beta chains below come from one sample, sequenced in a study of blood T cell repertoires in COVID-19. Generated by immunoSEQ multiplex PCR, the TCRdb table keeps only in-frame clones and is missing some. The table includes about 310,000 clones, about 87% detected once. Material: PBMCs or T cells enriched from blood (not recorded which). These receptors came from a woman aged 18-35 years who had recovered from COVID-19.

This chain links TRBV2 with TRBJ1-2; 11 bases fit TRBD1. CDR1 and CDR2 from the germline V gene are SNHLY and FYNNEI. The CDR3 contains 15 residues. V was pared by 3 bases and J by 7 bases, with 7 bases of the junction left unmatched. The DNA for the CDR3 is TGTGCCAGCAGTGACGGGACAGGGGGATCGAGTGGCTACACCTTC. It yields the protein CASSDGTGGSSGYTF.

The chain has TRBV4-2 and TRBJ1-4; 7 positions agree with TRBD1. Germline CDR1 LGHNA, CDR2 YNFKEQ. The junction had 9 bases not matched to a gene; V was cut back by 1 base and J by 10 bases. The CDR3 is made up of 15 amino acids. For the CDR3, the DNA is TGTGCCAGCAGCCAAGTTAGGGACAGCGTGGGAAAACTGTTTTTT. Protein sequence: CASSQVRDSVGKLFF.